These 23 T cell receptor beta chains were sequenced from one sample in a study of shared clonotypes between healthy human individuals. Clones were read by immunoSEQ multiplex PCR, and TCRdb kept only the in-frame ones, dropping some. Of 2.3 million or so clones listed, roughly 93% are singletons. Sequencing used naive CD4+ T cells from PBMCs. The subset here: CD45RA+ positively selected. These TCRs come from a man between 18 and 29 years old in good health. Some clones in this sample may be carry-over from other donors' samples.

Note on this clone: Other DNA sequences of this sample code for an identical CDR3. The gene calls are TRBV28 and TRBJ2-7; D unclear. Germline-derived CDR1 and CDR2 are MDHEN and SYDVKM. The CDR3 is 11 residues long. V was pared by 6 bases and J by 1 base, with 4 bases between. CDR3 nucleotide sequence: TGTGCCAGCAGCCAATCCTACGAGCAGTACTTC. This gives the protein CASSQSYEQYF. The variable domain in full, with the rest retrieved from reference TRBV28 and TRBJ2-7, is DVKVTQSSRYLVKRTGEKVFLECVQDMDHENMFWYRQDPGLGLRLIYFSYDVKMKEKGDIPEGYSVSREKKERFSLILESASTNQTSMYLCASSQSYEQYFGPGTRLTVT.

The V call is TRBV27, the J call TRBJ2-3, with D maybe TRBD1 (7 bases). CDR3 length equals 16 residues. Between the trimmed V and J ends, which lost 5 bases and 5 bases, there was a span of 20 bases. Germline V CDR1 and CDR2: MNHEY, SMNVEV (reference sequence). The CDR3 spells CASSPPRGTAVDTQYF. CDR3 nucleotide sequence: TGTGCCAGCAGTCCCCCGCGCGGGACAGCTGTAGATACGCAGTATTTT.

The CDR3 bases are TGTGCCAGTAGAAAGAGCGGAGTCTACGAGCAGTACTTC. Protein sequence: CASRKSGVYEQYF. The V call is TRBV19, the J call TRBJ2-7, with D possibly being TRBD2 (5 bases). The CDR3 runs 13 residues. V dropped 6 bases and J dropped 3 bases, with 12 bases sitting between them. Germline assignment: CDR1 LNHDA and CDR2 SQIVND (reference sequence).

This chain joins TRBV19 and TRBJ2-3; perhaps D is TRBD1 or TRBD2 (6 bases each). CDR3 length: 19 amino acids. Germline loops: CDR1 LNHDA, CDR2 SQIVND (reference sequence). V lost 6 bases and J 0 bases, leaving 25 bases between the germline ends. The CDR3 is CASRVSAGRTGASTDTQYF. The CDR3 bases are TGTGCCAGTAGAGTATCGGCAGGGAGAACGGGGGCCAGCACAGATACGCAGTATTTT.

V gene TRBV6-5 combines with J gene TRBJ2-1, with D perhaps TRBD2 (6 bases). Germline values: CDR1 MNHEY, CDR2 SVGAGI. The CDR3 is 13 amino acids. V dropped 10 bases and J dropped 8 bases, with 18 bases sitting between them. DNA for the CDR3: TGTGCCACCTCGGGACTTATCGGCTATGAGCAGTTCTTC. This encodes CATSGLIGYEQFF.

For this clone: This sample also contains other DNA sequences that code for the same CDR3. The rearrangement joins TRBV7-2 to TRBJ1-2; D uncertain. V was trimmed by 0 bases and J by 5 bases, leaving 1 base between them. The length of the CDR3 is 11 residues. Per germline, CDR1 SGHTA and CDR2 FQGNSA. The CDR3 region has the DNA TGTGCCAGCAGCTTAGCGTATGGCTACACCTTC. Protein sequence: CASSLAYGYTF.

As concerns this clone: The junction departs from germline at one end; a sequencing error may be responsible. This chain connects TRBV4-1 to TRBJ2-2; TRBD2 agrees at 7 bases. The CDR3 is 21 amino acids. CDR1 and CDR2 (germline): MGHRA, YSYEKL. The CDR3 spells CASRQVGGKWGAGPNTGELFF. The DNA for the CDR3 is TGCGCCAGCAGACAAGTAGGAGGGAAATGGGGAGCGGGGCCGAACACCGGGGAGCTGTTTTTT.

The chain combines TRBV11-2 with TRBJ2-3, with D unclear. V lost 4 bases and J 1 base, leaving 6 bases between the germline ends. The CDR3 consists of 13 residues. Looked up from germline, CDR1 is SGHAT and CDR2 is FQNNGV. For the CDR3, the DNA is TGTGCCAGCAGCTCACCCCGCACAGATACGCAGTATTTT. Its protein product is CASSSPRTDTQYF.

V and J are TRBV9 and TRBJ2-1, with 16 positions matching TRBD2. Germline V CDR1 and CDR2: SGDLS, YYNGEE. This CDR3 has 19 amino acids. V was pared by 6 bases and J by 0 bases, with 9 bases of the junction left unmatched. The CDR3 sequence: CASTPGTSGRAYSYNEQFF. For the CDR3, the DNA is TGTGCCAGCACCCCCGGGACTAGCGGGAGGGCCTACTCCTACAATGAGCAGTTCTTC.

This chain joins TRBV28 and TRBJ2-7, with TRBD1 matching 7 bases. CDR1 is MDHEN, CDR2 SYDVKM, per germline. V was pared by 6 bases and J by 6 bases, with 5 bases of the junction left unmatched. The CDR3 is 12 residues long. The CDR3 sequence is CASSQRQGEQYF. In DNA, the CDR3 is TGTGCCAGCAGCCAGAGACAGGGCGAGCAGTACTTC.

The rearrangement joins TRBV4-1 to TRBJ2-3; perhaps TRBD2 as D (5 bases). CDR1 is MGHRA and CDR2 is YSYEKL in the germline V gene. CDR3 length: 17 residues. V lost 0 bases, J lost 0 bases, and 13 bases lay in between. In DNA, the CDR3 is TGCGCCAGCAGCCAAGATAGGAGGCTCGCTAGCACAGATACGCAGTATTTT. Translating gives CASSQDRRLASTDTQYF.

In DNA form, the CDR3 reads TGCGCCAGCAGCCAGGCGGCACCTACGGGGGGCTGGGCCAACGTCCTGACTTTC. This translates into CASSQAAPTGGWANVLTF. The J gene is TRBJ2-6, the V gene TRBV4-3; possibly TRBD2 for D (7 bases). The CDR3 has 18 amino acids. The V gene's germline CDR1 is LGHNA and CDR2 YSLEER. Deletions cut 3 bases from V and 5 bases from J, with 20 bases between.

The CDR3 region is CASSPTTGDLNIQYF. The CDR3 region has the DNA TGTGCCAGCTCACCAACTACAGGTGACTTAAACATTCAGTACTTC. The V gene is TRBV18, the J gene TRBJ2-4; D perhaps matches TRBD1 (5 bases). Per germline, CDR1 KGHSH and CDR2 LQKENI. V was cut by 2 bases and J by 6 bases, with 14 bases left in between. The CDR3 totals 15 residues.

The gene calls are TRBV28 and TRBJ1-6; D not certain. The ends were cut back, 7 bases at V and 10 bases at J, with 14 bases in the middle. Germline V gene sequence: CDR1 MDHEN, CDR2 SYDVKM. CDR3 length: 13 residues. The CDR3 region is CASTSLRVSPLHF. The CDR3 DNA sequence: TGTGCCAGCACTTCCTTGCGAGTCTCACCCCTCCACTTT.

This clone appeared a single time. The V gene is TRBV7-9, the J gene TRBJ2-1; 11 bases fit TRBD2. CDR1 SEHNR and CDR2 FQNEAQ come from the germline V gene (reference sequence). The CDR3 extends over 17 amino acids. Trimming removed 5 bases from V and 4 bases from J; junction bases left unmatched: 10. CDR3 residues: CASSPTRLAGGYNEQFF. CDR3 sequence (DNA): TGTGCCAGCAGCCCGACTCGTCTAGCGGGGGGATACAATGAGCAGTTCTTC.

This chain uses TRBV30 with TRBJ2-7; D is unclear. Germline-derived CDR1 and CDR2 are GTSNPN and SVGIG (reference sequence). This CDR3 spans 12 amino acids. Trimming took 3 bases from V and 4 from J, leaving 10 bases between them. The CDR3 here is CAWRVDGYEQYF. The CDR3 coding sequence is TGTGCCTGGAGAGTCGACGGATACGAGCAGTACTTC.

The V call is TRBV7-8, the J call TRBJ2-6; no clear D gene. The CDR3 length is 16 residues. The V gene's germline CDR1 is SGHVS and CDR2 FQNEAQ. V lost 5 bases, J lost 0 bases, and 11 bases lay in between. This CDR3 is CASSPGAYSGANVLTF. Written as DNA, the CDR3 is TGTGCCAGCAGCCCAGGAGCGTACTCTGGGGCCAACGTCCTGACTTTC.

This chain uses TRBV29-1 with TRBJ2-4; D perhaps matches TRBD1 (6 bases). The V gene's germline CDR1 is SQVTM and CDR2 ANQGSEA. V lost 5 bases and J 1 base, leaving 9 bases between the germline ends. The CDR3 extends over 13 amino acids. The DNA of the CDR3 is TGCAGCGTTACAGGGATGGCCAAAAACATTCAGTACTTC. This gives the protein CSVTGMAKNIQYF.

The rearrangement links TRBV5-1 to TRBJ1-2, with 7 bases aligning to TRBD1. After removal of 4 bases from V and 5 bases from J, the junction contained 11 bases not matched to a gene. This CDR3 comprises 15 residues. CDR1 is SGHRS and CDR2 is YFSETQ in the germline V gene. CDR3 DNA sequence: TGCGCCAGCAGCACGGGGGACAGAGGGGCATATGGCTACACCTTC. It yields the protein CASSTGDRGAYGYTF.

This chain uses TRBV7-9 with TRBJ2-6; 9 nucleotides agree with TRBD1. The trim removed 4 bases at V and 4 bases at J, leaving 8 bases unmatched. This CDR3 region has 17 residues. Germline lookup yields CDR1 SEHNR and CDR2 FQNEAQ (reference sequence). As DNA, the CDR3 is TGTGCCAGCAGCTACCTGACAGGGGGAGCGGGGGCCAACGTCCTGACTTTC. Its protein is CASSYLTGGAGANVLTF.

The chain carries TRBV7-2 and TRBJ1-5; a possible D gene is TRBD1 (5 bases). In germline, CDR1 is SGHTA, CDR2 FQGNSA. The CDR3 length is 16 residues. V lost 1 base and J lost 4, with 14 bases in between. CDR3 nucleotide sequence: TGTGCCAGCAGCTTAGATCGTGGCAGGACAAATCAGCCCCAGCATTTT. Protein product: CASSLDRGRTNQPQHF.

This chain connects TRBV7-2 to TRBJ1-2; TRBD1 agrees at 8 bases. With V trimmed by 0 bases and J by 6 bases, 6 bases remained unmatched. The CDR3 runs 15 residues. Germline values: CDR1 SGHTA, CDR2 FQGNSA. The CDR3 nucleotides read TGTGCCAGCAGCTTAGCGGGGACAGGAAGGCATGGCTACACCTTC. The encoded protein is CASSLAGTGRHGYTF.

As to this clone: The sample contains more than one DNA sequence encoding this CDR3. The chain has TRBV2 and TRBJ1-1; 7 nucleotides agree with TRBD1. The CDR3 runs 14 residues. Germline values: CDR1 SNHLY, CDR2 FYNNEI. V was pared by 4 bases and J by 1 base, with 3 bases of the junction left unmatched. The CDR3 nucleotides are TGTGCCAGCAGTGCTGACAGGGCGAACACTGAAGCTTTCTTT. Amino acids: CASSADRANTEAFF.